The TCR beta chain described here comes from a study of TIL therapy for anti-PD-1-resistant metastatic lung cancer. At the level of the study: Progressing patients received lymphodepletion, expanded TIL infusion and IL-2. Half of patients were current or former smokers. Tumors had a median PD-L1 proportion score of 4.5% to 7%. General observations from the study: After infusion, TIL clonotypes partly replaced peripheral T cells and declined over months.

Time point noted: pre-treatment sample, taken before nivolumab and TIL therapy. The V gene lost 3 bases and the J gene lost 1 base, with 9 bases spanning the gap. The CDR3 spans 14 residues. Germline loops: CDR1 SGHNT, CDR2 YYREEE (reference sequence). Sequencing used immunoSEQ v3. Repertoires were generated with immunoSEQ multiplex PCR, while TCRdb's copy carries only in-frame clones and drops some. Here the sample spans 20,000 to 25,000 clones, more than 60% being singletons. About this clone: What it recognizes is unknown.

V usage is TRBV5-4 and J usage is TRBJ2-3; D remains ambiguous. This clonotype was obtained from a person between 25 and 79 years old with non-small cell lung cancer. The sequencing here drew on blood, taken at baseline. In nucleotides, the CDR3 is TGTGCCAGCAGCTACCATGGCGGCACAGATACGCAGTATTTT. Protein: CASSYHGGTDTQYF.